This TCR beta chain was sequenced during a study of shared clonotypes between healthy human individuals. Assay used: immunoSEQ multiplex PCR; TCRdb lists only in-frame clones, some missing. This sample carries millions of clones, approximately 95% of them seen once, and the ten largest clones take about 1.1%. V lost 5 bases, J lost 4 bases, and 12 bases lay in between. The CDR3 extends over 13 amino acids. Germline CDR1 SEHNR, CDR2 FQNEAQ (reference sequence). A single count supports this clone. The same CDR3 arises from other DNA sequences in this sample as well. Only CD45RO-negative cells positively selected for CCR7 counted as naive CD8 cells, so terminally differentiated effector memory CD45RA+ cells were excluded.

This TCR was sampled from a young man in good health. The chain is built from TRBV7-9 and TRBJ2-7; the D gene is possibly TRBD1 (5 bases). The sequenced sample consisted of naive CD8+ T cells sorted from blood. In nucleotides, the CDR3 is TGTGCCAGCAGCCGAAAAGACAGTTACGAGCAGTACTTC. Translating it yields CASSRKDSYEQYF. The full variable domain, rest sourced from reference TRBV7-9 and TRBJ2-7, is DTGVSQNPRHKITKRGQNVTFRCDPISEHNRLYWYRQTLGQGPEFLTYFQNEAQLEKSRLLSDRFSAERPKGSFSTLEIQRTEQGDSAMYLCASSRKDSYEQYFGPGTRLTVT.